This TCR beta chain was observed in a study of T cells in Graves' hyperthyroidism and ophthalmopathy. This clonotype appeared once. Germline V gene sequence: CDR1 LGHNA, CDR2 YSLEER. The V end lost 0 bases, the J end lost 4 bases, and 22 bases lay between the germline ends. The CDR3 covers 20 residues. Patients showing uncontrolled infection, other autoimmune disease, pregnancy or lactation were ineligible. What was amplified from RNA transcripts were TCR beta CDR3 regions. RT-PCR in the first round (using the HTBI primer set) targeted the TCR CDR3. One entry per CDR3 protein, called by TCRdb with MiXCR from the multiplex PCR reads. The table lists about 600,000 distinct CDR3 sequences, over 12% of them singletons.

The TCR comes from a woman under 30 with Graves' ophthalmopathy. The chain combines TRBV4-3 with TRBJ2-6, with D possibly matching TRBD1 (5 bases). The source material was blood. CDR3 nucleotides: TGCGCCAGCAGCCAAGATATTTGGCCAAGGGGAAGAAGGGGGGCCAACGTCCTGACTTTC. As protein: CASSQDIWPRGRRGANVLTF.